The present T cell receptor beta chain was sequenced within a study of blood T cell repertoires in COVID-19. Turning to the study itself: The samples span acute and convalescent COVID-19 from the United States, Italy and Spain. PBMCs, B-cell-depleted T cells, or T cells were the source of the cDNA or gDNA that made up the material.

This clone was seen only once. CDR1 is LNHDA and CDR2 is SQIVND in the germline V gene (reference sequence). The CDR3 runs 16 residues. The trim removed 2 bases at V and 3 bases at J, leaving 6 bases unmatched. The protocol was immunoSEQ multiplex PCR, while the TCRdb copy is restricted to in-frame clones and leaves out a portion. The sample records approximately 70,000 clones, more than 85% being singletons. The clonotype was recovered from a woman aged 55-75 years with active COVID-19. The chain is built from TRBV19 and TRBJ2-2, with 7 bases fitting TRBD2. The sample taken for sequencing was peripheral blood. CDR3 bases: TGTGCCAGTAGTATAAGAGGGACTACCCACACCGGGGAGCTGTTTTTT. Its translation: CASSIRGTTHTGELFF.